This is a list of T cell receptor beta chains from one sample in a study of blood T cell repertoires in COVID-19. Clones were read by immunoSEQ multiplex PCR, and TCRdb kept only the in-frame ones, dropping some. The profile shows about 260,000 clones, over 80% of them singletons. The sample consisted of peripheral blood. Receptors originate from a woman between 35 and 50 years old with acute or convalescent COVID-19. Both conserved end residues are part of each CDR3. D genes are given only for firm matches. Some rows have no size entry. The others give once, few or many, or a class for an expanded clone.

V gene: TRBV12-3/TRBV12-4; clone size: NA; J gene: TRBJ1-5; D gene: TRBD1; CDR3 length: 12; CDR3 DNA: TGTGCCAGCAGTTTTGGACAGGGGCCCCAGCATTTT; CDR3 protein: CASSFGQGPQHF
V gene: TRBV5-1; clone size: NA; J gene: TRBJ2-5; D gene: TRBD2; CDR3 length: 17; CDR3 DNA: TGCGCCAGCAGCTTGGGTGGACTAGCGGGGGGACAAGAGACCCAGTACTTC; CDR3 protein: CASSLGGLAGGQETQYF
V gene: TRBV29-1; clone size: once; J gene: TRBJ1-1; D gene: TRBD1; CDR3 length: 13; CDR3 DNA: TGCAGTTCTTCCCGGGACAGGAACACTGAAGCTTTCTTT; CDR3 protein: CSSSRDRNTEAFF
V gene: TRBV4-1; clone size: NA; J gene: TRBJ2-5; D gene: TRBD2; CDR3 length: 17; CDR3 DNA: TGCGCCAGCAGCCCCGGGGGTTGGCGGGGGGGCCGCGAGACCCAGTACTTC; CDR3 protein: CASSPGGWRGGRETQYF
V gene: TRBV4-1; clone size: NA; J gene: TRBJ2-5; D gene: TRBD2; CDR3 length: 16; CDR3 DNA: TGCGCCAGCAGGGGTACCCTAGCGGGGGGGCCTGAGACCCAGTACTTC; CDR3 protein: CASRGTLAGGPETQYF
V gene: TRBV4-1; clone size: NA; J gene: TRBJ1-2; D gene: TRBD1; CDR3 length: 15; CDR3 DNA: TGCGCCAGCAGCCATCCGACAGGGGGCAACTATGGCTACACCTTC; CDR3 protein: CASSHPTGGNYGYTF
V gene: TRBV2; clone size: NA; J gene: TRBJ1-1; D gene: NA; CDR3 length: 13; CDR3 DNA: TGTGCCAGCAGTCTCCTATCGAACACTGAAGCTTTCTTT; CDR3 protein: CASSLLSNTEAFF
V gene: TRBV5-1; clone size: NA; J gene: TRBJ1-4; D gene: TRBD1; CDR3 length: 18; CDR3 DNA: TGCGCCAGCAGCTCGATACAGGGGGCGAATGTAGCTAATGAAAAACTGTTTTTT; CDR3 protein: CASSSIQGANVANEKLFF
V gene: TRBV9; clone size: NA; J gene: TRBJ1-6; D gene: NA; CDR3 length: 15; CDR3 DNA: TGTGCCAGCAGCGTAGTCTCTGGGGCTGATTCACCCCTCCACTTT; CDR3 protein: CASSVVSGADSPLHF
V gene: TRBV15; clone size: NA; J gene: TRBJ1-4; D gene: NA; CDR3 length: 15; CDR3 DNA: TGTGCCACCAGCGGGAGCCGTGCAACTAATGAAAAACTGTTTTTT; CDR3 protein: CATSGSRATNEKLFF
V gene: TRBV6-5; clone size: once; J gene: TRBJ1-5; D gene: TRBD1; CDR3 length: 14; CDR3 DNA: TGTGCCAGCAGCACGACAGGGCTCGATCAGCCCCAGCATTTT; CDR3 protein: CASSTTGLDQPQHF
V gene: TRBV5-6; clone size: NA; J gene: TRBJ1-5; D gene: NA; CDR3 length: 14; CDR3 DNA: TGTGCCAGCAGCTCCGCGGGGGGCGGACAGCCCCAGCATTTT; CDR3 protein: CASSSAGGGQPQHF
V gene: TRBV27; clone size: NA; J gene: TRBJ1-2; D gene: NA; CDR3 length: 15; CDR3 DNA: TGTGCCAGCAGTCCCCGGGGGGGGCTGGGCTATGGCTACACCTTC; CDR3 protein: CASSPRGGLGYGYTF
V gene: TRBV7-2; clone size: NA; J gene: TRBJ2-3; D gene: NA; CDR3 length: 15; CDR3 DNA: TGTGCCAGCAAATTTGGGGGGGCTCTAACAGATACGCAGTATTTT; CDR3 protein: CASKFGGALTDTQYF
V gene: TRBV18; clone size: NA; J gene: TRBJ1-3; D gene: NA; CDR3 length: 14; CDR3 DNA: TGTGCCAGCTCACCTGAGGGCTCTGGAAACACCATATATTTT; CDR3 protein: CASSPEGSGNTIYF
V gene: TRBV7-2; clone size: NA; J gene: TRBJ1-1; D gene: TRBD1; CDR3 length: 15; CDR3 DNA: TGTGCCAGCAGCTTAGGGACAGGGGTGGACACTGAAGCTTTCTTT; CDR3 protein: CASSLGTGVDTEAFF
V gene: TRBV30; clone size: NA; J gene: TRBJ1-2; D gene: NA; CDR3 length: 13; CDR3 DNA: TGTGCCTGGAGTGTACGATCTAAGGGGGGCTACACCTTC; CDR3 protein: CAWSVRSKGGYTF
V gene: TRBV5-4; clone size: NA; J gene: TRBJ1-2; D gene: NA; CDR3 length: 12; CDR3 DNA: TGTGCCAGCAGCTTTAGTAGCAATGGCTACACCTTC; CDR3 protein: CASSFSSNGYTF
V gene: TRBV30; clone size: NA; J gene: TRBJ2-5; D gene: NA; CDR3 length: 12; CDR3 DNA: TGTGCCTGGGGGGACTCCCGGGGGACCCAGTACTTC; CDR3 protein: CAWGDSRGTQYF
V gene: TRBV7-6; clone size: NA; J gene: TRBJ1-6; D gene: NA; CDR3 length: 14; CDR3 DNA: TGTGCCAGCAGCTTAGGGGAGGGTCATTCACCCCTCCACTTT; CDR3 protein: CASSLGEGHSPLHF
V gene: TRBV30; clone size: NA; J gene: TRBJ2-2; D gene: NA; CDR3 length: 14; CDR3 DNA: TGTGCCTGGAGAGATCCGGGGATCACCGGGGAGCTGTTTTTT; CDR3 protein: CAWRDPGITGELFF
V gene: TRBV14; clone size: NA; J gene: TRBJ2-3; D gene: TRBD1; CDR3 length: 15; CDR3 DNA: TGTGCCAGCAGCCCCTGGGACAGGGACGCAGATACGCAGTATTTT; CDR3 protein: CASSPWDRDADTQYF
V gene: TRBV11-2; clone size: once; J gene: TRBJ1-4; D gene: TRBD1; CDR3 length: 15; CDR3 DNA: TGTGCCAGCCTCAACTCAGGGGGGACTAATGAAAAACTGTTTTTT; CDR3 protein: CASLNSGGTNEKLFF
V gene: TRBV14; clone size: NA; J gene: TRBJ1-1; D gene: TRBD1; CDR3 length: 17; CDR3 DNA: TGTGCCAGCAGCCGAAAAAGGGACAGCCTCTTTAACACTGAAGCTTTCTTT; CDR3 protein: CASSRKRDSLFNTEAFF
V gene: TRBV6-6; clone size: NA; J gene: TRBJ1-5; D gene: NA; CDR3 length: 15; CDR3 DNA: TGTGCCAGCAGTAGACAGGCTTATAGCAATCAGCCCCAGCATTTT; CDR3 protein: CASSRQAYSNQPQHF
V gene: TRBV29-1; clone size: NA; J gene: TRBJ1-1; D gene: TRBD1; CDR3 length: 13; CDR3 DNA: TGCAGCGTCCCTCAGGGGGCGCTTTCTGAAGCTTTCTTT; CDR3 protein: CSVPQGALSEAFF
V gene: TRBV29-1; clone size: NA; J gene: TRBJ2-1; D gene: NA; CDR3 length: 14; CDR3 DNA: TGCAGCGTGGGGGGGCTCCCTGGCGCCAATGAGCAGTTCTTC; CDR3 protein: CSVGGLPGANEQFF
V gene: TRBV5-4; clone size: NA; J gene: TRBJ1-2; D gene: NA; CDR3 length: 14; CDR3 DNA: TGTGCTAGCAGCTCGACAGATAGAACTTATGGCTACACCTTC; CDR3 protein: CASSSTDRTYGYTF
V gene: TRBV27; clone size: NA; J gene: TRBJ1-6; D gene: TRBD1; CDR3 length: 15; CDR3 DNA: TGTGCCAGCAAGCTAACCGGACAGGGAGGTTCACCCCTCCACTTT; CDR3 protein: CASKLTGQGGSPLHF